The entry that follows covers one T cell receptor beta chain sequence. As yet, its antigen is unknown. The sample belongs to a study of cytomegalovirus exposure and HLA in healthy donors. Primers for the PCR totalled 60 Vbeta and 13 Jbeta. Original handling: Tens of millions of unique TCR beta chains, roughly 11 million shared, were counted in a later analysis. The protocol was immunoSEQ multiplex PCR, while the TCRdb copy is restricted to in-frame clones and leaves out a portion. V, J and clone size reflect that table, while D and trimming were determined from the DNA. Among 150,000 to 200,000 clones listed, under 90% were seen once. The V gene end was trimmed by 2 bases and the J gene end by 4 bases; junction bases not matched to a gene: 10. The CDR3 covers 16 residues. Germline lookup yields CDR1 MNHNY and CDR2 SVGAGI (reference sequence). Findings and caveats of the study: Altogether, more than 150 TCR beta chains were recorded as cytomegalovirus-associated. Sequence variants that were highly shared formed a cluster that was likely a sequencing artifact.

The sequence derives from a man between 18 and 29 years old in good health and CMV-seronegative. The sequenced sample consisted of PBMCs. The V and J genes are TRBV6-6 and TRBJ2-7, with TRBD1 matching over 8 bases. Written as DNA, the CDR3 is TGTGCCAGCAGTTACGGTAGGACAGGGAACTCGTACGAGCAGTACTTC. Residues: CASSYGRTGNSYEQYF.